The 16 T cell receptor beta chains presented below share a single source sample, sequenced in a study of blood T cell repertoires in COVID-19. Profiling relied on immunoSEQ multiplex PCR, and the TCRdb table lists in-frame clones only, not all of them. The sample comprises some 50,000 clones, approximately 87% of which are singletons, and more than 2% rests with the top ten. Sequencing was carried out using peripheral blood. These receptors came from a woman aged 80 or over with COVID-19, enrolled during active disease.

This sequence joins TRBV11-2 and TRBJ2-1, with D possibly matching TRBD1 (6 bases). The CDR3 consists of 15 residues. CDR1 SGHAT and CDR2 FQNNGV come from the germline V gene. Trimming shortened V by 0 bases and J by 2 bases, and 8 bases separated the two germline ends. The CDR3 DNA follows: TGTGCCAGCAGCTTAGAGGGACACACCTACAATGAGCAGTTCTTC. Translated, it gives CASSLEGHTYNEQFF.

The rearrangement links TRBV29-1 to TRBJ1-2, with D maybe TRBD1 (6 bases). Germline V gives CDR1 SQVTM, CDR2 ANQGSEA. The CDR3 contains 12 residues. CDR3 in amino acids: CSVGGAIDGYTF. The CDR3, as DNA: TGCTCGGTCGGGGGGGCTATCGACGGCTACACCTTC.

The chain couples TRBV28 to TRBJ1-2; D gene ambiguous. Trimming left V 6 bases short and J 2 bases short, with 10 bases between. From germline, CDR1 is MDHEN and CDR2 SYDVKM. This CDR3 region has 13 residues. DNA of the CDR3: TGTGCCAGCAGAACGACAAGAAACTATGGCTACACCTTC. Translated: CASRTTRNYGYTF.

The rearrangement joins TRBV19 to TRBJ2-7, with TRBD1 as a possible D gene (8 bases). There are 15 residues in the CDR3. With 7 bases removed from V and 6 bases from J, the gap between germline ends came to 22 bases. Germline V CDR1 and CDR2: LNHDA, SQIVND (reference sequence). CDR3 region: CASTPTSDREGEQYF. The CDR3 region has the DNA TGTGCCAGTACCCCCACCTCGGACAGGGAGGGCGAGCAGTACTTC.

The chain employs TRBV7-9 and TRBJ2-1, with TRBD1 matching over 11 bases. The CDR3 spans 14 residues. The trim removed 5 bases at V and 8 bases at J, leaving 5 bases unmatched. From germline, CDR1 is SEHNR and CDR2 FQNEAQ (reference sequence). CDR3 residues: CASSPRDRGDEQFF. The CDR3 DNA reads TGTGCCAGCAGCCCAAGGGACAGGGGGGATGAGCAGTTCTTC.

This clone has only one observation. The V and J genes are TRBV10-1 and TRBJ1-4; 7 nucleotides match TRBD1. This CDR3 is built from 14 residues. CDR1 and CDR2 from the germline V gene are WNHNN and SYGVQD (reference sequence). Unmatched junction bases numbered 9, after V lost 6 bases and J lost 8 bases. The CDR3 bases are TGCGCCAGCAGCGGGGGACAGACAGCCGAAAAACTGTTTTTT. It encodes CASSGGQTAEKLFF.

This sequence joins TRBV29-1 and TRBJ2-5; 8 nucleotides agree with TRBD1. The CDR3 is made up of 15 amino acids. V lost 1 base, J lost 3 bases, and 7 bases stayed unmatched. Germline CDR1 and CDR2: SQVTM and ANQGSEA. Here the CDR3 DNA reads TGCAGCGTTGAAGCTCACAGGGGGTGGGAAGAGACCCAGTACTTC. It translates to CSVEAHRGWEETQYF.

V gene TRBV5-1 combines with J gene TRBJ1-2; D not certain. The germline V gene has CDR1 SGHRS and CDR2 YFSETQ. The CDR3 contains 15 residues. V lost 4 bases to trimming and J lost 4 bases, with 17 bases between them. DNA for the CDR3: TGCGCCAGCAGCCGCGGGCCCCCCGAGGGCTATGGCTACACCTTC. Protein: CASSRGPPEGYGYTF.

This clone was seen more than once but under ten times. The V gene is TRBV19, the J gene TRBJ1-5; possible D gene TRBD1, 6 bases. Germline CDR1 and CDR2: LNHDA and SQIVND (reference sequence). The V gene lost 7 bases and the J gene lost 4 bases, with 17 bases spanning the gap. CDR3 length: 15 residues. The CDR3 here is CASKDRQRTNQPQHF. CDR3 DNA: TGTGCCAGTAAGGACAGACAACGGACAAATCAGCCCCAGCATTTT.

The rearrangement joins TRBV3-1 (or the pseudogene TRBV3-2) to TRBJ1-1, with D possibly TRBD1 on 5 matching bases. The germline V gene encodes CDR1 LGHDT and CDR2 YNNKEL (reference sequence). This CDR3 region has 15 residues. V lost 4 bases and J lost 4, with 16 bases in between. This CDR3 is CASSRSRVQGTEAFF. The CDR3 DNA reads TGTGCCAGCAGCCGAAGCCGGGTTCAGGGCACTGAAGCTTTCTTT.

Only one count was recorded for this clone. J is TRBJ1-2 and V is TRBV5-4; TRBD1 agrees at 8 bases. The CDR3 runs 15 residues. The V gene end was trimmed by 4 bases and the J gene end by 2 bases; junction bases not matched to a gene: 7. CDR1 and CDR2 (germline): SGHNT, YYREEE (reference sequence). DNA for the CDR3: TGTGCCAGCAGCGCCCGGACAGGGCGGAACTATGGCTACACCTTC. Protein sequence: CASSARTGRNYGYTF.

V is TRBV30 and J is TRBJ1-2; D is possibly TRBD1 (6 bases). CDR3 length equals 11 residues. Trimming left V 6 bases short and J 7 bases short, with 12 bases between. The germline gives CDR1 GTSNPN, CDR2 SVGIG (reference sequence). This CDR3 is CACTGNGGYTF. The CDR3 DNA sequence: TGTGCCTGTACAGGGAATGGTGGCTACACCTTC.

CDR3 in DNA: TGTGCCAGCAGCTCGGGACAGGGGGCCTTCAATGAGCAGTTCTTC. This gives the protein CASSSGQGAFNEQFF. This chain uses TRBV9 with TRBJ2-1; TRBD1 aligns across 12 bases. The V gene end was trimmed by 4 bases and the J gene end by 6 bases; junction bases not matched to a gene: 5. The CDR3 consists of 15 residues. Per germline, CDR1 SGDLS and CDR2 YYNGEE.

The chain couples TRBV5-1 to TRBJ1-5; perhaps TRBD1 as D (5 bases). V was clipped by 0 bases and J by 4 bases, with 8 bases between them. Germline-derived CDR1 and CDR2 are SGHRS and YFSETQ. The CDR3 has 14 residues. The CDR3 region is CASSLGGTNQPQHF. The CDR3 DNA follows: TGCGCCAGCAGCTTGGGGGGCACTAATCAGCCCCAGCATTTT.

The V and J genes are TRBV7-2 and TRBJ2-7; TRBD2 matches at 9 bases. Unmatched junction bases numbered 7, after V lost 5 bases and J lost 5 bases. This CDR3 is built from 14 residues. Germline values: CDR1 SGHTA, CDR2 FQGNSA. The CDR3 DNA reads TGTGCCAGCAGCATTAGCGGGAGAGTAGACGAGCAGTACTTC. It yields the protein CASSISGRVDEQYF.

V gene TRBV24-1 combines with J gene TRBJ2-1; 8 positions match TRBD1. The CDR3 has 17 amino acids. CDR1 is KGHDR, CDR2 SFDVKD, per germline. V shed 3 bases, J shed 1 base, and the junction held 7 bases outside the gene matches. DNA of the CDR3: TGTGCCACCAGTGATCCCGGACAGGGTTCATCCTACAATGAGCAGTTCTTC. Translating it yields CATSDPGQGSSYNEQFF.